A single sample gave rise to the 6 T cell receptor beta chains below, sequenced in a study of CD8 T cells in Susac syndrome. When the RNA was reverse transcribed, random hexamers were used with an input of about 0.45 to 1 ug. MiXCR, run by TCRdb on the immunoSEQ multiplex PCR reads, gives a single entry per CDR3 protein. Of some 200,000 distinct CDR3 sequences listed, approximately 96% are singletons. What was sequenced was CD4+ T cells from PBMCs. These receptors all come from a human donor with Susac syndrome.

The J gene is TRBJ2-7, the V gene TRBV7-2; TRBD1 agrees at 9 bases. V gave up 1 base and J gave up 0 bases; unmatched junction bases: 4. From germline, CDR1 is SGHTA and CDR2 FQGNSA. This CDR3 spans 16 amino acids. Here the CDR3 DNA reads TGTGCCAGCAGCTTAGAGTTGACAGGGGGCTCCTACGAGCAGTACTTC. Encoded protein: CASSLELTGGSYEQYF.

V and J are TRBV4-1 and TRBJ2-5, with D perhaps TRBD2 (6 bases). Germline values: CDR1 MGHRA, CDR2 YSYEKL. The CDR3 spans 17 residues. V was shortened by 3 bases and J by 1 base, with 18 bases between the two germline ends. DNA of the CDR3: TGCGCCAGCAGCCAGGGCCGGCGGGGCAAAACCCAAGAGACCCAGTACTTC. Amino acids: CASSQGRRGKTQETQYF.

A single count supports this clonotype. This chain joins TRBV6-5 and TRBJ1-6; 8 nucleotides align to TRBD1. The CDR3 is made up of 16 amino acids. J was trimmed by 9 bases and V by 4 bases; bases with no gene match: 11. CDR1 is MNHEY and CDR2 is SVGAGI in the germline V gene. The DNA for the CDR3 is TGTGCCAGCAGTTTAACCCAGGGGGCTGCAGTTTCACCCCTCCACTTT. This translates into CASSLTQGAAVSPLHF.

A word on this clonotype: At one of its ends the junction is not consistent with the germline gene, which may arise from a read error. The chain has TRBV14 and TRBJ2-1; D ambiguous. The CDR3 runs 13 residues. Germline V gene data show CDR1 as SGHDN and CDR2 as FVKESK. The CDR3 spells CASGHTSYNEQFF. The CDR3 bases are TGTGCCAGCGGCCATACCTCCTACAATGAGCAGTTCTTC. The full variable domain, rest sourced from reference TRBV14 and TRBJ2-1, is EAGVTQFPSHSVIEKGQTVTLRCDPISGHDNLYWYRRVMGKEIKFLLHFVKESKQDESGMPNNRFLAERTGGTYSTLKVQPAELEDSGVYFCASGHTSYNEQFFGPGTRLTVL.

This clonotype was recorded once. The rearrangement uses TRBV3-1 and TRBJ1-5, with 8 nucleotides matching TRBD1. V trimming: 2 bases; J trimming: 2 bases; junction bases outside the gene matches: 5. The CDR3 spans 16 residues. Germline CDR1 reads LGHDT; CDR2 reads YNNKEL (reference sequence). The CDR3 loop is CASSQRTGMGNQPQHF. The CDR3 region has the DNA TGTGCCAGCAGCCAAAGGACAGGGATGGGCAATCAGCCCCAGCATTTT. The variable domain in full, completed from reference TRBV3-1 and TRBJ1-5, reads DTAVSQTPKYLVTQMGNDKSIKCEQNLGHDTMYWYKQDSKKFLKIMFSYNNKELIINETVPNRFSPKSPDKAHLNLHINSLELGDSAVYFCASSQRTGMGNQPQHFGDGTRLSIL.

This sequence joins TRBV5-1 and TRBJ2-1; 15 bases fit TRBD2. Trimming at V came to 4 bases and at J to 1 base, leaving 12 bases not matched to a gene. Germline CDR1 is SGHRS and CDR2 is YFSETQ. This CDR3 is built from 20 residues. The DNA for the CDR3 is TGCGCCAGCAGCCCCACTCCCGGGACTAGCGGGGGGCGTTCCTACAATGAGCAGTTCTTC. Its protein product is CASSPTPGTSGGRSYNEQFF.